The next 27 T cell receptor beta chains were all read from a single sample in a study of blood T cell repertoires in COVID-19. Assay: immunoSEQ multiplex PCR; the TCRdb copy retains only in-frame clones and omits some. The sample records a few hundred thousand clones, more than 70% being singletons. The sample taken for sequencing was peripheral blood. The receptors stem from a woman in her sixties or seventies with COVID-19, enrolled during active disease.

The chain is built from TRBV2 and TRBJ1-4; possibly TRBD1 for D (6 bases). V was clipped by 2 bases and J by 3 bases, with 13 bases between them. The CDR3 spans 16 residues. Germline V gene sequence: CDR1 SNHLY, CDR2 FYNNEI. CDR3 bases: TGTGCCAGCAGTGAAACAACAGGGCTTGCTAATGAAAAACTGTTTTTT. Its protein is CASSETTGLANEKLFF. The full variable domain, completed using reference TRBV2 and TRBJ1-4, is EPEVTQTPSHQVTQMGQEVILRCVPISNHLYFYWYRQILGQKVEFLVSFYNNEISEKSEIFDDQFSVERPDGSNFTLKIRSTKLEDSAMYFCASSETTGLANEKLFFGSGTQLSVL.

Only one count was recorded for this clone. The rearrangement uses TRBV11-2 and TRBJ2-2; 9 bases agree with TRBD1. CDR3 size: 15 residues. V lost 4 bases and J lost 5; bases outside the gene matches: 5. Per germline, CDR1 SGHAT and CDR2 FQNNGV. The chain's CDR3 is CASSSGQGSTGELFF. In DNA, the CDR3 is TGTGCCAGCAGCTCGGGACAGGGTAGTACCGGGGAGCTGTTTTTT.

The V gene is TRBV5-1, the J gene TRBJ2-3; 11 nucleotides match TRBD2. The CDR3 covers 17 residues. The germline V gene encodes CDR1 SGHRS and CDR2 YFSETQ. The V segment lost 6 bases and the J segment 4 bases; nucleotides outside the gene matches: 13. CDR3: CASTPGVAGGLADTQYF. The DNA of the CDR3 is TGCGCCAGCACCCCGGGGGTAGCGGGGGGGCTTGCAGATACGCAGTATTTT.

Here the CDR3 reads CASSLKGGTGANVLTF. In nucleotides, the CDR3 is TGTGCCAGCAGCCTAAAAGGGGGCACTGGGGCCAACGTCCTGACTTTC. The chain is built from TRBV3-1 (or the pseudogene TRBV3-2) and TRBJ2-6; 7 bases match TRBD1. The germline V gene encodes CDR1 LGHDT and CDR2 YNNKEL (reference sequence). There are 16 residues in the CDR3. V lost 4 bases to trimming and J lost 2 bases; unmatched junction nucleotides: 5.

This clone was detected once. The rearrangement joins TRBV5-1 to TRBJ2-3, with D possibly called TRBD1 or TRBD2 (5 bases each). V was shortened by 4 bases and J by 3 bases, with 18 bases between the two germline ends. The CDR3 has 16 amino acids. Germline CDR1 and CDR2: SGHRS and YFSETQ. CDR3 DNA: TGCGCCAGCAGCGTGGGACGGATTTCGGGGACAGATACGCAGTATTTT. Translation: CASSVGRISGTDTQYF.

The chain is built from TRBV11-3 and TRBJ2-7; TRBD1 is a possible D gene (5 bases). Trimming took 0 bases from V and 0 from J, leaving 15 bases between them. Germline values: CDR1 SGHNT, CDR2 YENEEA. The CDR3 is 17 amino acids. DNA of the CDR3: TGTGCCAGCAGCTTAGAGTGGGATGGGGCTCTCTCCTACGAGCAGTACTTC. It encodes CASSLEWDGALSYEQYF.

The V gene is TRBV11-2, the J gene TRBJ1-5, with TRBD1 matching over 9 bases. The J segment lost 7 bases and the V segment lost 5 bases, leaving 9 bases of the junction unmatched. CDR3 length: 15 residues. The germline CDR1 and CDR2 sequences are SGHAT and FQNNGV. CDR3: CASSPTGGGGQPQHF. The CDR3, as DNA: TGTGCCAGCAGCCCTACAGGGGGCGGGGGACAGCCCCAGCATTTT.

As for this clone: The same CDR3 is also encoded by other DNA sequences in this sample. The chain employs TRBV6-5 and TRBJ1-6, with TRBD1 matching 8 bases. CDR1 MNHEY and CDR2 SVGAGI come from the germline V gene. With V trimmed by 2 bases and J by 8 bases, 5 bases remained unmatched. The CDR3 is 15 residues long. CDR3 bases: TGTGCCAGCAGTTACGGTGACAGGGGCGATTCACCCCTCCACTTT. It encodes CASSYGDRGDSPLHF.

The chain recombines TRBV19 with TRBJ2-2, with 8 bases fitting TRBD1. This CDR3 is built from 16 residues. Losses at the gene ends were 4 bases for V and 4 bases for J; bases not matched to a gene: 8. CDR1 LNHDA and CDR2 SQIVND come from the germline V gene (reference sequence). In DNA, the CDR3 is TGTGCCAGTAGTACATCCGGGACAGGCGTCACCGGGGAGCTGTTTTTT. It specifies CASSTSGTGVTGELFF.

This rearrangement joins TRBV30 to TRBJ2-3, with 12 bases matching TRBD2. The CDR3 loop spans 17 amino acids. Trimming at V came to 2 bases and at J to 0 bases, leaving 6 bases not matched to a gene. The V gene's germline CDR1 is GTSNPN and CDR2 SVGIG (reference sequence). The CDR3 sequence: CAWSKGLAGTSTDTQYF. The CDR3 coding sequence is TGTGCCTGGAGTAAGGGACTAGCGGGTACTAGCACAGATACGCAGTATTTT. Full variable domain (missing parts from reference TRBV30 and TRBJ2-3): SQTIHQWPATLVQPVGSPLSLECTVEGTSNPNLYWYRQAAGRGLQLLFYSVGIGQISSEVPQNLSASRPQDRQFILSSKKLLLSDSGFYLCAWSKGLAGTSTDTQYFGPGTRLTVL.

The V call is TRBV25-1, the J call TRBJ2-7; possible D gene TRBD2, 6 bases. The CDR3 has 14 amino acids. V lost 8 bases and J 1 base, leaving 15 bases between the germline ends. Germline CDR1 and CDR2: MGHDK and SYGVNS. The CDR3 nucleotides are TGTGCCAGCGCTCCGGGAGACATTTCCTACGAGCAGTACTTC. The encoded protein is CASAPGDISYEQYF.

The rearrangement uses TRBV6-5 and TRBJ1-1, with 10 positions matching TRBD1. Germline CDR1 MNHEY, CDR2 SVGAGI. CDR3 length: 15 residues. The junction had 7 bases not matched to a gene; V was cut back by 4 bases and J by 5 bases. CDR3: CASSSPGQGRTEAFF. The DNA for the CDR3 is TGTGCCAGCAGTTCGCCGGGACAGGGGAGGACTGAAGCTTTCTTT.

This clone appeared a single time. The chain recombines TRBV5-1 with TRBJ1-4; 7 bases are shared with TRBD1. This CDR3 comprises 14 residues. CDR1 and CDR2 (germline): SGHRS, YFSETQ. The junction had 4 bases not matched to a gene; V was cut back by 3 bases and J by 5 bases. The CDR3 spells CASSSGQKNEKLFF. In DNA, the CDR3 is TGCGCCAGCAGCTCGGGACAGAAGAATGAAAAACTGTTTTTT.

J is TRBJ2-2 and V is TRBV19, with TRBD2 matching over 7 bases. This CDR3 comprises 18 residues. The germline V gene encodes CDR1 LNHDA and CDR2 SQIVND (reference sequence). J gave up 0 bases and V 5 bases, and 12 bases lay outside the gene matches. CDR3 sequence (DNA): TGTGCCAGTAGTCATAACCGGGGGAGGGCGTCGAACACCGGGGAGCTGTTTTTT. Translated, it gives CASSHNRGRASNTGELFF. Based on the CDR3 plus reference TRBV19 and TRBJ2-2, the full variable domain is DGGITQSPKYLFRKEGQNVTLSCEQNLNHDAMYWYRQDPGQGLRLIYYSQIVNDFQKGDIAEGYSVSREKKESFPLTVTSAQKNPTAFYLCASSHNRGRASNTGELFFGEGSRLTVL.

This clone has only a few counts. This chain joins TRBV5-1 and TRBJ1-1; D remains unclear. Germline CDR1 SGHRS, CDR2 YFSETQ. The CDR3 has 14 residues. Trimming removed 3 bases at V and 0 bases at J, with 9 bases between. In nucleotides, the CDR3 is TGCGCCAGCAGCTCGACGGAGCTGAACACTGAAGCTTTCTTT. It specifies CASSSTELNTEAFF.

This chain joins TRBV5-1 and TRBJ1-4; 8 positions agree with TRBD1. Trimming took 4 bases from V and 4 from J; bases not matched to a gene: 9. Germline V lookup: CDR1 SGHRS, CDR2 YFSETQ. CDR3 length: 16 amino acids. As DNA, the CDR3 is TGCGCCAGCAGCGTAGGACAGGGATTCTATAATGAAAAACTGTTTTTT. This codes for CASSVGQGFYNEKLFF.

V usage is TRBV3-1 (or the pseudogene TRBV3-2) and J usage is TRBJ2-7, with a weak D call TRBD1 (6 bases). Trimming left V 2 bases short and J 3 bases short, with 8 bases between. Germline V gene lookup returns CDR1 LGHDT and CDR2 YNNKEL (reference sequence). The CDR3 contains 13 residues. CDR3 loop: CASSQIQGYEQYF. CDR3 bases: TGTGCCAGCAGCCAAATACAGGGCTACGAGCAGTACTTC.

The rearrangement links TRBV7-2 to TRBJ2-2, with unresolved D. The germline CDR1 and CDR2 sequences are SGHTA and FQGNSA. Trimming pared 1 base from V and 2 bases from J, leaving 5 bases between. The CDR3 length is 14 residues. The CDR3 protein is CASSLVYNTGELFF. The DNA of the CDR3 is TGTGCCAGCAGCTTAGTCTACAACACCGGGGAGCTGTTTTTT.

This chain uses TRBV19 with TRBJ1-2; D is possibly TRBD1 (5 bases). V lost 7 bases, J lost 3 bases, and 12 bases lay in between. The CDR3 has 13 residues. Germline CDR1 and CDR2: LNHDA and SQIVND (reference sequence). The CDR3 reads CASTYRSYYGYTF. In DNA form, the CDR3 reads TGTGCCAGTACCTACAGGTCCTACTATGGCTACACCTTC. The full variable domain, rest sourced from reference TRBV19 and TRBJ1-2, is DGGITQSPKYLFRKEGQNVTLSCEQNLNHDAMYWYRQDPGQGLRLIYYSQIVNDFQKGDIAEGYSVSREKKESFPLTVTSAQKNPTAFYLCASTYRSYYGYTFGSGTRLTVV.

The J gene is TRBJ1-2, the V gene TRBV5-1; D is possibly TRBD1 (6 bases). CDR1 and CDR2 (germline): SGHRS, YFSETQ. The CDR3 totals 14 residues. Trimming left V 1 base short and J 8 bases short, with 15 bases between. The CDR3 spells CASSLNRASEGYTF. CDR3 sequence (DNA): TGCGCCAGCAGCTTGAACAGGGCGAGCGAGGGCTACACCTTC.

CDR3 in DNA: TGTGCCAGCAGCCAGGGAGGGAGCAGGGGCGCTAACTATGGCTACACCTTC. Its translation: CASSQGGSRGANYGYTF. The V call is TRBV7-9, the J call TRBJ1-2; possibly TRBD1 for D (6 bases). There are 17 residues in the CDR3. Per the germline V gene, CDR1 is SEHNR and CDR2 is FQNEAQ (reference sequence). The V end was cut by 5 bases, the J end by 0 bases, with 19 bases between.

The chain couples TRBV6-5 to TRBJ1-5; D unclear. CDR1 is MNHEY, CDR2 SVGAGI, per germline. This CDR3 is built from 15 residues. The V and J ends lost 6 bases and 6 bases respectively, with 18 bases between them. This chain's CDR3 is CASRGYGEPLQPQHF. The CDR3 coding sequence is TGTGCCAGCAGGGGCTATGGGGAGCCTCTTCAGCCCCAGCATTTT.

The genes are TRBV7-9 and TRBJ1-1, with a possible D match to TRBD1 (5 bases). The CDR3 is 15 amino acids. Germline CDR1 SEHNR, CDR2 FQNEAQ (reference sequence). Trimming cost V 5 bases and J 1 base, with 14 bases left between them. CDR3 coding DNA: TGTGCCAGCAGCAGAATCACAGGAAAGAACACTGAAGCTTTCTTT. It encodes CASSRITGKNTEAFF.

This sequence joins TRBV7-9 and TRBJ2-1; D not resolved. The germline gives CDR1 SEHNR, CDR2 FQNEAQ (reference sequence). Trimming stripped 5 bases from V and 5 bases from J, with 13 bases between. The CDR3 spans 14 residues. The CDR3 DNA sequence: TGTGCCAGCAGCCTGAAAATCACTAACAATGAGCAGTTCTTC. Translated: CASSLKITNNEQFF.

This rearrangement joins TRBV6-2 or TRBV6-3 to TRBJ1-4, with 7 bases matching TRBD1. V dropped 1 base and J dropped 7; count of bases not matched to a gene: 6. Germline V gene lookup returns CDR1 MNHEY and CDR2 SVGEGT. There are 15 residues in the CDR3. The chain's CDR3 is CASSYLGQRGEKLFF. CDR3 in DNA: TGTGCCAGCAGTTACTTGGGACAGCGTGGTGAAAAACTGTTTTTT.

The rearrangement uses TRBV4-2 and TRBJ1-1, with D possibly TRBD1 on 5 matching bases. This CDR3 is 16 amino acids long. Per germline, CDR1 LGHNA and CDR2 YNFKEQ. V gave up 0 bases and J gave up 0 bases, with 11 bases separating them. The CDR3 nucleotides read TGTGCCAGCAGCCAAGAGGGGGAGGCGCTGAACACTGAAGCTTTCTTT. Translated, it gives CASSQEGEALNTEAFF.

This clone was detected only once. The rearrangement joins TRBV7-9 to TRBJ2-1, with D unresolved. The CDR3 spans 15 residues. V lost 3 bases and J 3 bases, leaving 12 bases between the germline ends. CDR1 is SEHNR, CDR2 FQNEAQ, per germline (reference sequence). The CDR3 region is CASSFAPPHYNEQFF. CDR3 DNA sequence: TGTGCCAGCAGCTTCGCGCCACCCCACTACAATGAGCAGTTCTTC.